These 17 T cell receptor beta chains share one sample of origin, sequenced in a study of cytomegalovirus exposure and HLA in healthy donors. The PCR used 60 Vbeta and 13 Jbeta primers. This table comes from immunoSEQ multiplex PCR, and its TCRdb copy is limited to in-frame clones, with some not included. Of over 150,000 clones in the sample, roughly 80% were seen once. What was sequenced was PBMCs. All receptors come from a woman aged 45-59 years in good health and CMV-seropositive.

The chain has TRBV6-1 and TRBJ1-5; unclear D gene. The germline V gene has CDR1 MNHNS and CDR2 SASEGT. The CDR3 is 15 residues long. Trimming cost V 5 bases and J 0 bases, with 11 bases left between them. Here the CDR3 reads CASSIRQDSNQPQHF. CDR3 in DNA: TGTGCCAGCAGTATAAGGCAGGATAGCAATCAGCCCCAGCATTTT.

The V gene is TRBV6-6, the J gene TRBJ2-3; no clear D. V lost 1 base and J lost 6, with 8 bases in between. This CDR3 spans 13 amino acids. CDR1 and CDR2 (germline): MNHNY, SVGAGI (reference sequence). The CDR3 here is CASSYFGPDTQYF. DNA of the CDR3: TGTGCCAGCAGTTACTTCGGTCCGGATACGCAGTATTTT.

The chain couples TRBV7-3 to TRBJ1-2; 11 positions match TRBD1. Germline V lookup: CDR1 SGHTA, CDR2 FQGTGA. Unmatched junction bases numbered 8, after V lost 0 bases and J lost 8 bases. This CDR3 is built from 16 residues. The CDR3 is CASSLTGDRGATGYTF. The CDR3, as DNA: TGTGCCAGCAGCTTAACGGGGGACAGGGGGGCCACAGGCTACACCTTC.

The chain recombines TRBV5-4 with TRBJ2-7; 8 bases line up with TRBD2. The CDR3 contains 14 residues. Losses at the gene ends were 2 bases for V and 5 bases for J; bases not matched to a gene: 6. Germline CDR1 is SGHNT and CDR2 is YYREEE (reference sequence). This CDR3 reads CASSFGTRKDEQYF. CDR3 coding DNA: TGTGCCAGCAGCTTCGGGACTAGGAAGGACGAGCAGTACTTC.

A single count supports this clone. This chain uses TRBV5-1 with TRBJ1-3, with a possible D match to TRBD1 (6 bases). Germline CDR1 and CDR2: SGHRS and YFSETQ. Trimming took off 4 bases at V and 8 bases at J, with 19 bases between the two ends. The CDR3 is made up of 15 amino acids. Written as DNA, the CDR3 is TGCGCCAGCAGCCCCACAACAGGGCCGGTTGACACCATATATTTT. Protein sequence: CASSPTTGPVDTIYF.

This chain links TRBV5-1 with TRBJ2-5; TRBD2 agrees at 9 bases. After removal of 2 bases from V and 5 bases from J, the junction contained 7 bases not matched to a gene. Looked up from germline, CDR1 is SGHRS and CDR2 is YFSETQ. This CDR3 has 15 residues. The CDR3 reads CASSFGISGGETQYF. The CDR3 nucleotides are TGCGCCAGCAGCTTCGGAATTAGCGGGGGTGAGACCCAGTACTTC.

The CDR3 region has the DNA TGTGCCAGCAGCTTTCGGGACAGACTTAATTCACCCCTCCACTTT. Amino acid sequence: CASSFRDRLNSPLHF. This chain joins TRBV5-6 and TRBJ1-6, with 7 bases matching TRBD1. The CDR3 runs to 15 residues. The ends lost 2 bases at V and 6 bases at J; junction bases unmatched: 5. The V gene's germline CDR1 is SGHDT and CDR2 YYEEEE.

The J gene is TRBJ1-4, the V gene TRBV4-1; D is perhaps TRBD1 (6 bases). V lost 5 bases and J lost 10, with 20 bases in between. Germline V CDR1 and CDR2: MGHRA, YSYEKL. The CDR3 is made up of 15 amino acids. CDR3 residues: CASSSISGTTGKLFF. The CDR3 DNA is TGCGCCAGCAGCTCAATTTCCGGGACAACGGGAAAACTGTTTTTT.

The chain is built from TRBV4-1 and TRBJ2-1; 9 bases are shared with TRBD2. The CDR3 spans 16 residues. V was clipped by 4 bases and J by 7 bases; unmatched bases: 11. Germline CDR1 is MGHRA and CDR2 is YSYEKL. The CDR3 sequence: CASSRLGSGGRNEQFF. In nucleotides, the CDR3 is TGCGCCAGCAGCCGTCTTGGTAGCGGGGGAAGGAATGAGCAGTTCTTC.

The chain joins TRBV25-1 to TRBJ1-3; D unresolved. CDR3 length: 12 amino acids. In germline, CDR1 is MGHDK, CDR2 SYGVNS. V was cut by 5 bases and J by 1 base, with 3 bases left in between. The CDR3 nucleotides are TGTGCCAGCAGTCGGTCTGGAAACACCATATATTTT. It codes for CASSRSGNTIYF.

The CDR3 DNA reads as TGTGCCAGCAGCTGGTACAGGGGGAGTCTGAACACTGAAGCTTTCTTT. Translated: CASSWYRGSLNTEAFF. V gene TRBV5-8 combines with J gene TRBJ1-1; 8 bases map to TRBD1. After removal of 3 bases from V and 0 bases from J, the junction contained 7 bases not matched to a gene. There are 16 residues in the CDR3. Germline V gene data show CDR1 as SGHTS and CDR2 as YDEGEE.

The rearrangement uses TRBV6-5 and TRBJ2-5; the D gene is possibly TRBD1 (5 bases). The germline V gene has CDR1 MNHEY and CDR2 SVGAGI. The CDR3 consists of 12 residues. V dropped 6 bases and J dropped 2 bases, with 7 bases sitting between them. In DNA, the CDR3 is TGTGCCAGCAGGACAGAGCAAGAGACCCAGTACTTC. Protein: CASRTEQETQYF.

This chain connects TRBV27 to TRBJ2-2, with D maybe TRBD2 (7 bases). V dropped 7 bases and J dropped 2 bases, with 23 bases sitting between them. Germline assignment: CDR1 MNHEY and CDR2 SMNVEV (reference sequence). The CDR3 contains 18 residues. CDR3 in amino acids: CASTRAMVGGGNTGELFF. As DNA, the CDR3 is TGTGCCAGCACTAGGGCGATGGTAGGGGGGGGCAACACCGGGGAGCTGTTTTTT.

The V and J genes are TRBV6-6 and TRBJ1-5; D is uncertain. V was pared by 6 bases and J by 5 bases, with 8 bases between. CDR3 length: 12 residues. CDR1 and CDR2 from the germline V gene are MNHNY and SVGAGI (reference sequence). The CDR3 spells CASSPEDQPQHF. As DNA, the CDR3 is TGTGCCAGCAGCCCTGAGGATCAGCCCCAGCATTTT.

The chain employs TRBV4-1 and TRBJ2-1; the match to TRBD1 covers 7 bases. This CDR3 contains 14 residues. CDR1 MGHRA and CDR2 YSYEKL come from the germline V gene. V lost 3 bases to trimming and J lost 9 bases; unmatched junction nucleotides: 8. The CDR3: CASSHEQGGSEQFF. CDR3 coding DNA: TGCGCCAGCAGCCATGAGCAAGGGGGCAGTGAGCAGTTCTTC.

The chain carries TRBV6-6 and TRBJ2-3, with D possibly being TRBD2 (5 bases). V was trimmed by 1 base and J by 2 bases, leaving 13 bases between them. This CDR3 has 16 amino acids. Germline V lookup: CDR1 MNHNY, CDR2 SVGAGI (reference sequence). Written as DNA, the CDR3 is TGTGCCAGCAGTTACTGGAGCGGCATAAACACAGATACGCAGTATTTT. Translated, it gives CASSYWSGINTDTQYF.

Comments on this clone: Other DNA sequences within the sample encode an identical CDR3. V and J are TRBV4-1 and TRBJ2-7; D is unclear. The germline V and J ends were trimmed by 0 bases and 2 bases, with 5 bases remaining between them. The length of the CDR3 is 13 residues. Germline lookup yields CDR1 MGHRA and CDR2 YSYEKL. The CDR3 nucleotides are TGCGCCAGCAGCCAAGAACAGACCTACGAGCAGTACTTC. Translation: CASSQEQTYEQYF.